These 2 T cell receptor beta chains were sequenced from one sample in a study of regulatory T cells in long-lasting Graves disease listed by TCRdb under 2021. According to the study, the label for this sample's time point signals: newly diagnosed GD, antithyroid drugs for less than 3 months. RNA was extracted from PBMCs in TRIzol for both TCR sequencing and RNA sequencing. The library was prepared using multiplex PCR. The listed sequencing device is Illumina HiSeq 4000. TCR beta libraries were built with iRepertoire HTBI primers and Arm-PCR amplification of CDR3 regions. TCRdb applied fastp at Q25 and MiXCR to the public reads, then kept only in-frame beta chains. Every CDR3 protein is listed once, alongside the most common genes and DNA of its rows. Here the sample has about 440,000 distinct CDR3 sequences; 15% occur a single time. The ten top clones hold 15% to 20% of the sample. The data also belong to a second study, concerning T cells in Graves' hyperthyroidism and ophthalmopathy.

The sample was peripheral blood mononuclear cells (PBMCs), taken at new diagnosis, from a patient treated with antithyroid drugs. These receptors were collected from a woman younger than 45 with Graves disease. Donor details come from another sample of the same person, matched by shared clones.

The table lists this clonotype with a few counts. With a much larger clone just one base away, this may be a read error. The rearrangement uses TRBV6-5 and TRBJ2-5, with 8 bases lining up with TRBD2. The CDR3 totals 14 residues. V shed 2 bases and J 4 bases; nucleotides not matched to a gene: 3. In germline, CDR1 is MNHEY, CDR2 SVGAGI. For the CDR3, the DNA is TGTGCCAGCAGTTACGGGCTAGCGGGAGAGACCCAGTACTTC. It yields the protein CASSYGLAGETQYF.

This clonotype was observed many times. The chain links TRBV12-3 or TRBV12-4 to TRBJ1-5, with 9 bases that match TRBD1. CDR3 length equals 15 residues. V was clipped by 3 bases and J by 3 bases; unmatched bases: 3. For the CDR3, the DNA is TGTGCCAGCAGTTTGGACAGGGGCAACAATCAGCCCCAGCATTTT. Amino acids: CASSLDRGNNQPQHF.